This T cell receptor beta chain was captured in a study of cytomegalovirus exposure and HLA in healthy donors. Findings and limits, study-wide: Reportedly, fewer N-insertions than the approximately 690-donor mean appeared in an Asian-associated ancestry cluster in a later analysis. Indistinguishable V segments, including TRBV6-2 and TRBV6-3, were excluded. Productive rates of about 90% or about 30% were seen for most TCR beta V segments in an earlier analysis.

In the case of this clone: The antigen is undetermined.

Amplification used 60 Vbeta primers and 13 Jbeta primers. The table came from immunoSEQ multiplex PCR; TCRdb's copy has only in-frame clones and leaves some out. The sample has around 140,000 clones, roughly 73% seen once. Germline lookup yields CDR1 WNHNN and CDR2 SYGVQD (reference sequence). The CDR3 consists of 14 residues. V was trimmed by 6 bases and J by 5 bases, leaving 13 bases between them. This chain uses TRBV10-1 with TRBJ1-4, with a tentative D call TRBD1 (6 bases). The sequence derives from a young woman in good health and CMV-seronegative. Sequencing was done on a sample of PBMCs. The CDR3 DNA is TGCGCCAGCAGGAGGACAGACAAAAATGAAAAACTGTTTTTT. This gives the protein CASRRTDKNEKLFF.